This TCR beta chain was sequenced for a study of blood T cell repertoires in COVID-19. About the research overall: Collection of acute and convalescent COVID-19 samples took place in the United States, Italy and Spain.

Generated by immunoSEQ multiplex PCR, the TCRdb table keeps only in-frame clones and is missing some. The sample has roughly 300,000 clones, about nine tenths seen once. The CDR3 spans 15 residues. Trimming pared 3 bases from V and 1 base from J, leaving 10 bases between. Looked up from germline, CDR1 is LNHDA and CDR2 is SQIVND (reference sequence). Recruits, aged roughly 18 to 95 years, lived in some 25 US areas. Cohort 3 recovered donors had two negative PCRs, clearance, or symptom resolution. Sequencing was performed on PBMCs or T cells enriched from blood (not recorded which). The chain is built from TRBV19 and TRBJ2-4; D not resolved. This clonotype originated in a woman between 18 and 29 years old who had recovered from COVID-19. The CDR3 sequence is CASSMSLHAKNIQYF. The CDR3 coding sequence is TGTGCCAGTAGTATGAGCCTCCACGCCAAAAACATTCAGTACTTC.